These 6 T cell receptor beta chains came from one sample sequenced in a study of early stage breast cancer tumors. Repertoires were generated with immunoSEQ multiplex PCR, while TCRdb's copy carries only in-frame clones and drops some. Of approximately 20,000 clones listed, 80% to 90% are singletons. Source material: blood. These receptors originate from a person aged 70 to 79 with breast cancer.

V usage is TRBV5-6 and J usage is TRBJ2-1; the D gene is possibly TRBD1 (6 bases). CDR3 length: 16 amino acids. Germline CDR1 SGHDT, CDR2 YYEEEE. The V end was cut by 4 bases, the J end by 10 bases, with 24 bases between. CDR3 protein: CASSPDSSLSPREQFF. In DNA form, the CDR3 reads TGTGCCAGCAGCCCGGACAGTTCCCTCTCCCCAAGGGAGCAGTTCTTC.

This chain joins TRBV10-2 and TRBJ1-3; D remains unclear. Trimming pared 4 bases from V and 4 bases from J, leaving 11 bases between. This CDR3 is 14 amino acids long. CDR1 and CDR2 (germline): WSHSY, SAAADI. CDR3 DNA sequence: TGCGCCAGCAGTGTCGGGGAATCCGGAAACACCATATATTTT. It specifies CASSVGESGNTIYF.

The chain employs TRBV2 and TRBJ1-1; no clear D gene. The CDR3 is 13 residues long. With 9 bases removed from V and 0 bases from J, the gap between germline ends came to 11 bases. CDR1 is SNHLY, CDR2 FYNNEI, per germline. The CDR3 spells CASRLGMNTEAFF. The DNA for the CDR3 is TGTGCCAGTCGACTAGGTATGAACACTGAAGCTTTCTTT.

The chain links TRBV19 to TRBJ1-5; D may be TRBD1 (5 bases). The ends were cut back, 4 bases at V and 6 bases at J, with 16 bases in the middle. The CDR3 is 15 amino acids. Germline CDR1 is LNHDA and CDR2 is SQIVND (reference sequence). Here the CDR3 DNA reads TGTGCCAGTAGTACGGTTGGGCAGGGAGGTCAGCCCCAGCATTTT. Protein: CASSTVGQGGQPQHF.

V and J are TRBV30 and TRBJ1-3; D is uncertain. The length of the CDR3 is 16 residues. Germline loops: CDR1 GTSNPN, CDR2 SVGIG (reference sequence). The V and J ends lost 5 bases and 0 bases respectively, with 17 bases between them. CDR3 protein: CAWSQLPTSSGNTIYF. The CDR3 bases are TGTGCCTGGTCCCAACTACCCACGAGCTCTGGAAACACCATATATTTT. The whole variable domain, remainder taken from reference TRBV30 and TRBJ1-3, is SQTIHQWPATLVQPVGSPLSLECTVEGTSNPNLYWYRQAAGRGLQLLFYSVGIGQISSEVPQNLSASRPQDRQFILSSKKLLLSDSGFYLCAWSQLPTSSGNTIYFGEGSWLTVV.

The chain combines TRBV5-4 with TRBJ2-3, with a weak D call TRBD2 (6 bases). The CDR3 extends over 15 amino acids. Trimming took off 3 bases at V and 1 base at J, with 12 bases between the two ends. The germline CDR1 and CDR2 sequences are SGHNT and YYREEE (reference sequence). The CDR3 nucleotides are TGTGCCAGCAGCTCCCGGGACTCCCGCACAGATACGCAGTATTTT. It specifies CASSSRDSRTDTQYF.